The clone carrying this T cell receptor (beta chain) was counted a few times. TCRdb ran MiXCR on the RACE reads and lists one entry per CDR3 protein. This sample carries around 74,000 distinct CDR3 sequences, approximately 35% of them seen once, and the ten largest clones take about 9%. The CDR3 loop spans 14 amino acids. Trimming took off 5 bases at V and 0 bases at J, with 12 bases between the two ends. In germline, CDR1 is DFQATT, CDR2 SNEGSKA (reference sequence). The entry originates in a study of human T cells and chemical hapten exposure. The time point is: patch test 1, 2 weeks after DPC sensitization. Treatment meaning: therapeutic diphenylcyclopropenone sensitization with weekly scalp DPC.

V and J are TRBV20-1 and TRBJ2-3; weak D call: TRBD2 (6 bases). The receptor was derived from a man aged 35-49 years with alopecia areata. Some clones in this sample may be carry-over from other donors' samples. Sequencing was performed on whole blood, taken in connection with sensitization to the hapten diphenylcyclopropenone (DPC). DNA for the CDR3: TGCAGTGCTGGGCTAGCGATTAGCACAGATACGCAGTATTTT. It codes for CSAGLAISTDTQYF.